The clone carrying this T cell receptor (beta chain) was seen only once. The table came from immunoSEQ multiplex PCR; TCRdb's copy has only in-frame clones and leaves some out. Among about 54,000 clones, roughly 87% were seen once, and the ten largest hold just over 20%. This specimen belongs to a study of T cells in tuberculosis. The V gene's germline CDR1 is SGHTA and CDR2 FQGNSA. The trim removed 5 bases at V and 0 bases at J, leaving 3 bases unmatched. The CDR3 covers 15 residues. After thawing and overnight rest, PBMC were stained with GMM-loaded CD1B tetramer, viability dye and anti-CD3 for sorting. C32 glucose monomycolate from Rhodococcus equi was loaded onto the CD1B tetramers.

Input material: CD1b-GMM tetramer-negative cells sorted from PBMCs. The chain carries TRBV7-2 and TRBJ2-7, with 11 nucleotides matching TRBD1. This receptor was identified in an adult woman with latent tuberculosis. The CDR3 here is CASSEGTGGSYEQYF. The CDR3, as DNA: TGTGCCAGCAGCGAAGGGACAGGGGGCTCCTACGAGCAGTACTTC.